This T cell receptor beta chain appears in the sequencing data of a study of chemoradiotherapy in HPV16-positive cancers. The CDR3 consists of 15 residues. In germline, CDR1 is SGHAT, CDR2 FQNNGV. Clones were sequenced by immunoSEQ multiplex PCR, and TCRdb holds only the in-frame ones, with some missing. The table has around 30,000 clones, 70% to 90% seen once. The chain uses TRBV11-2 and TRBJ2-5, with 8 positions matching TRBD2. The closer fit of TRBJ2-7 to the DNA end suggests the J call may be wrong. This clonotype was obtained from a human donor with HPV-associated anogenital cancer. The material sequenced was blood, taken from a patient who underwent chemoradiotherapy. CDR3 sequence (DNA): TGTGCCAGCAGCTTGGAGACTAGCGTAGCCTACGAGCAGTACTTC. Its translation: CASSLETSVAYEQYF.